This T cell receptor beta chain derives from a study of T-cell reconstitution after alpha-beta-depleted transplantation in children. The CDR3 loop spans 19 amino acids. Losses at the gene ends were 0 bases for V and 0 bases for J; bases not matched to a gene: 10. Germline V gene lookup returns CDR1 LGHDT and CDR2 YNNKEL (reference sequence). Unique molecular identifiers were incorporated during preparation of the TCRbeta library. TCRdb recomputed calls from the PCR reads with MiXCR, one row per CDR3 protein. This table has about 400,000 distinct CDR3 sequences, around 21% appearing once. This clonotype was seen more than once but under ten times.

The chain employs TRBV3-1 and TRBJ2-1, with TRBD2 identical over 8 bases. Material: PBMCs from the stem cell graft donor, obtained from the stem cell graft. The source is a human donor who donated a stem cell graft to a child with acute myeloid leukemia. The CDR3 sequence is CASSQDGTSAPSSYNEQFF. In DNA form, the CDR3 reads TGTGCCAGCAGCCAAGATGGGACTAGTGCCCCTAGCTCCTACAATGAGCAGTTCTTC.